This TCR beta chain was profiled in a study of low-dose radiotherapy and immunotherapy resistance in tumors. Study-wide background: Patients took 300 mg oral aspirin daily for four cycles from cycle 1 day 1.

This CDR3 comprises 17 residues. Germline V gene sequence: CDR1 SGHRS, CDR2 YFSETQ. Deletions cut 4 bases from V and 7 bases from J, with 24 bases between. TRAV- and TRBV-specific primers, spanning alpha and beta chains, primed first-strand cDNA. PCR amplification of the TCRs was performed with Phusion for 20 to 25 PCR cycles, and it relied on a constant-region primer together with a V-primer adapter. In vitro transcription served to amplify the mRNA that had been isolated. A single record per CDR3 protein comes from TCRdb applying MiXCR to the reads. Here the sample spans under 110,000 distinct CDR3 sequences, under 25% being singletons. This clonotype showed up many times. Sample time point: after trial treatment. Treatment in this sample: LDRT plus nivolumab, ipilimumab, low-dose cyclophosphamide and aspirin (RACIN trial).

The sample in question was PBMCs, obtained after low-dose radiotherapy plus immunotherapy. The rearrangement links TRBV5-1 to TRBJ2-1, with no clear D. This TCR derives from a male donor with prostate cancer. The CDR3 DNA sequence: TGCGCCAGCAGCCCGGTGGTATCCGGGCCCCTGGGGAATGAGCAGTTCTTC. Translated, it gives CASSPVVSGPLGNEQFF.